One sample yielded the 31 T cell receptor beta chains listed below, sequenced in a study of T cells in tumors after PD-1 blockade. TCRdb's copy holds only in-frame clones and misses some; the assay was immunoSEQ multiplex PCR. This sample has about 47,000 clones, with more than 65% found just once. Sequences were derived from PBMCs, sampled before anti-PD-1 therapy. The receptors were sampled from a human donor with advanced basal cell or squamous cell carcinoma (not recorded which).

This chain links TRBV5-1 with TRBJ1-2; 8 bases align to TRBD1. V dropped 4 bases and J dropped 5; count of bases not matched to a gene: 7. The CDR3 runs to 14 residues. The germline CDR1 and CDR2 sequences are SGHRS and YFSETQ. CDR3 bases: TGCGCCAGCAGCGTAGGGACAGGTGATTATGGCTACACCTTC. It codes for CASSVGTGDYGYTF.

The V and J genes are TRBV19 and TRBJ2-6; the match to TRBD1 covers 7 bases. Germline values: CDR1 LNHDA, CDR2 SQIVND (reference sequence). The CDR3 runs 16 residues. The V and J ends lost 4 bases and 2 bases, in that order; junction bases with no gene match: 5. CDR3 nucleotides: TGTGCCAGTAGTAGTGACAGGGAGACTGGGGCCAACGTCCTGACTTTC. Protein sequence: CASSSDRETGANVLTF.

The genes are TRBV5-5 and TRBJ1-2; 7 nucleotides match TRBD1. Per germline, CDR1 SGHKS and CDR2 YYEKEE (reference sequence). J gave up 4 bases and V 1 base, and 7 bases lay outside the gene matches. The CDR3 has 15 amino acids. The CDR3 reads CASSLHEGAGYGYTF. The DNA for the CDR3 is TGTGCCAGCAGCTTGCATGAGGGGGCGGGCTATGGCTACACCTTC. The variable domain in full, with the rest retrieved from reference TRBV5-5 and TRBJ1-2, is DAGVTQSPTHLIKTRGQQVTLRCSPISGHKSVSWYQQVLGQGPQFIFQYYEKEERGRGNFPDRFSARQFPNYSSELNVNALLLGDSALYLCASSLHEGAGYGYTFGSGTRLTVV.

This clone was seen more than once but under ten times. The genes are TRBV2 and TRBJ2-7, with D unresolved. Deletions cut 6 bases from V and 1 base from J, with 10 bases between. The V gene's germline CDR1 is SNHLY and CDR2 FYNNEI. The CDR3 is 13 amino acids. The CDR3 here is CASRGMASYEQYF. The CDR3 DNA sequence: TGTGCCAGCAGGGGTATGGCATCCTACGAGCAGTACTTC.

This chain joins TRBV7-9 and TRBJ1-2; weak D call: TRBD1 (5 bases). Per the germline V gene, CDR1 is SEHNR and CDR2 is FQNEAQ (reference sequence). The CDR3 loop spans 15 amino acids. Trimming took 5 bases from V and 5 from J, leaving 18 bases between them. The CDR3 nucleotides are TGTGCCAGCAGCCGCGGGGCGGCAGTTTTATATGGCTACACCTTC. Amino acids: CASSRGAAVLYGYTF.

The chain couples TRBV9 to TRBJ2-1, with 10 bases matching TRBD1. This CDR3 has 15 amino acids. With V trimmed by 3 bases and J by 10 bases, 10 bases remained unmatched. CDR1 and CDR2 from the germline V gene are SGDLS and YYNGEE. The CDR3 here is CASSGPGTGAGEQFF. In DNA form, the CDR3 reads TGTGCCAGCAGCGGTCCCGGGACAGGGGCCGGGGAGCAGTTCTTC.

Only a few counts were recorded for this clone. The chain employs TRBV28 and TRBJ1-5; D not resolved. The CDR3 covers 13 residues. The germline CDR1 and CDR2 sequences are MDHEN and SYDVKM. Trimming removed 7 bases at V and 4 bases at J, with 11 bases between. The CDR3 sequence is CASNTDPNQPQHF. CDR3 coding DNA: TGTGCCAGCAATACGGACCCAAATCAGCCCCAGCATTTT.

This chain uses TRBV15 with TRBJ2-7, with D tentatively TRBD2 (6 bases). From germline, CDR1 is LNHNV and CDR2 YYDKDF (reference sequence). The length of the CDR3 is 13 residues. V dropped 0 bases and J dropped 6 bases, with 9 bases sitting between them. The CDR3 reads CATSRDRGGEQYF. The DNA for the CDR3 is TGTGCCACCAGCAGAGATCGGGGAGGCGAGCAGTACTTC.

The chain carries TRBV5-4 and TRBJ2-6; D gene unclear. CDR1 SGHNT and CDR2 YYREEE come from the germline V gene (reference sequence). The V and J ends lost 5 bases and 4 bases respectively, with 13 bases between them. This CDR3 is built from 15 residues. This CDR3 is CASRHYQPGANVLTF. CDR3 coding DNA: TGTGCCAGCAGACATTACCAACCGGGGGCCAACGTCCTGACTTTC.

The chain couples TRBV29-1 to TRBJ2-4, with no clear D. The CDR3 has 14 residues. The germline gives CDR1 SQVTM, CDR2 ANQGSEA. The ends were cut back, 0 bases at V and 7 bases at J, with 13 bases in the middle. The DNA for the CDR3 is TGCAGCGTTGAAGAACGGGCCCTAGGGAACATTCAGTACTTC. The encoded protein is CSVEERALGNIQYF.

V gene TRBV28 combines with J gene TRBJ2-1, with TRBD2 matching 14 bases. The CDR3 spans 20 residues. Germline V CDR1 and CDR2: MDHEN, SYDVKM. The V gene end was trimmed by 6 bases and the J gene end by 2 bases; junction bases not matched to a gene: 15. CDR3 bases: TGTGCCAGCAGATTAACGGGACTAGCGGGAGAGCCTTTCACCTACAATGAGCAGTTCTTC. Encoded protein: CASRLTGLAGEPFTYNEQFF.

The rearrangement links TRBV5-1 to TRBJ2-1; 11 bases align to TRBD2. The V segment lost 4 bases and the J segment 7 bases; nucleotides outside the gene matches: 10. This CDR3 is built from 16 residues. Germline CDR1 and CDR2: SGHRS and YFSETQ. For the CDR3, the DNA is TGCGCCAGCAGCCCCCTTAGCGGGGGGGATTTAAATGAGCAGTTCTTC. The encoded protein is CASSPLSGGDLNEQFF.

The chain employs TRBV6-5 and TRBJ1-2, with 9 bases aligning to TRBD1. Germline V gene data show CDR1 as MNHEY and CDR2 as SVGAGI. The junction had 9 bases not matched to a gene; V was cut back by 5 bases and J by 8 bases. This CDR3 is built from 14 residues. The CDR3 sequence is CASSPTRDRDGYTF. Here the CDR3 DNA reads TGTGCCAGCAGTCCTACCCGGGACAGGGACGGCTACACCTTC.

V and J are TRBV10-2 and TRBJ1-1; D is uncertain. CDR1 is WSHSY, CDR2 SAAADI, per germline. V was pared by 6 bases and J by 6 bases, with 14 bases between. The CDR3 loop spans 13 amino acids. In nucleotides, the CDR3 is TGCGCCAGCAGAAGGGAGGTTATGGCTGAAGCTTTCTTT. The encoded protein is CASRREVMAEAFF.

The chain has TRBV27 and TRBJ2-1; 7 nucleotides match TRBD2. Per germline, CDR1 MNHEY and CDR2 SMNVEV (reference sequence). Germline trimming cut 6 bases from V and 9 bases from J; bases unmatched to any gene: 8. The CDR3 has 13 residues. The CDR3 here is CASRLAGSGEQFF. In DNA, the CDR3 is TGTGCCAGCAGGTTAGCGGGTTCTGGTGAGCAGTTCTTC.

This clone was observed once. The chain employs TRBV5-1 and TRBJ2-5, with 10 bases fitting TRBD2. The CDR3 loop spans 13 amino acids. V was pared by 5 bases and J by 3 bases, with 1 base of the junction left unmatched. Germline values: CDR1 SGHRS, CDR2 YFSETQ. This CDR3 reads CASRLAGEETQYF. The CDR3 coding sequence is TGCGCCAGCAGGCTAGCGGGAGAAGAGACCCAGTACTTC. Supplemented by reference TRBV5-1 and TRBJ2-5, the full variable domain reads KAGVTQTPRYLIKTRGQQVTLSCSPISGHRSVSWYQQTPGQGLQFLFEYFSETQRNKGNFPGRFSGRQFSNSRSEMNVSTLELGDSALYLCASRLAGEETQYFGPGTRLLVL.

This chain joins TRBV4-1 and TRBJ2-2; a possible D gene is TRBD2 (5 bases). Trimming removed 0 bases at V and 7 bases at J, with 12 bases between. Per the germline V gene, CDR1 is MGHRA and CDR2 is YSYEKL. This CDR3 spans 15 amino acids. This CDR3 reads CASSQDSGAVGELFF. The CDR3 DNA reads as TGCGCCAGCAGCCAAGACAGCGGCGCGGTCGGGGAGCTGTTTTTT.

This clone is a singleton in its sample. V is TRBV7-9 and J is TRBJ2-6; 10 bases line up with TRBD1. V was pared by 5 bases and J by 0 bases, with 4 bases of the junction left unmatched. The CDR3 spans 17 residues. CDR1 is SEHNR and CDR2 is FQNEAQ in the germline V gene (reference sequence). The CDR3 DNA reads TGTGCCAGCAGCGCGACAGGGGGCTTCTCTGGGGCCAACGTCCTGACTTTC. Translation gives CASSATGGFSGANVLTF.

The chain joins TRBV24-1 to TRBJ2-1; 11 bases are a match to TRBD1. The CDR3 sequence is 15 residues long. Germline CDR1 and CDR2: KGHDR and SFDVKD. J lost 6 bases, V lost 4 bases, and 4 bases had no gene match. In DNA, the CDR3 is TGTGCCACCAGTGACCGAGGGACAGGGGGCAATGAGCAGTTCTTC. Its translation: CATSDRGTGGNEQFF.

This clone came up many times. The J gene is TRBJ2-1, the V gene TRBV27; D is possibly TRBD2 (5 bases). This CDR3 is 15 amino acids long. Looked up from germline, CDR1 is MNHEY and CDR2 is SMNVEV (reference sequence). V was pared by 1 base and J by 1 base, with 8 bases between. The CDR3 is CASSLYLASYNEQFF. DNA of the CDR3: TGTGCCAGCAGTTTATATCTAGCTTCCTACAATGAGCAGTTCTTC.

This clone came up once. This sequence joins TRBV5-5 and TRBJ2-1, with TRBD1 matching over 7 bases. CDR1 is SGHKS, CDR2 YYEKEE, per germline (reference sequence). There are 16 residues in the CDR3. Trimming removed 7 bases from V and 5 bases from J; junction bases left unmatched: 15. In nucleotides, the CDR3 is TGTGCCAGCTTGACCAACCCTGGACAGGTAAACAATGAGCAGTTCTTC. This gives the protein CASLTNPGQVNNEQFF.

This clone was counted only a few times. This chain links TRBV11-1 with TRBJ1-2; D not resolved. The CDR3 sequence is 14 residues long. Trimming pared 1 base from V and 3 bases from J, leaving 9 bases between. CDR1 is SGHAT, CDR2 FQDESV, per germline (reference sequence). The CDR3 DNA reads as TGTGCCAGCAGCTTAGTAGGAGGCGACTATGGCTACACCTTC. Amino acids: CASSLVGGDYGYTF.

This chain joins TRBV5-1 and TRBJ2-6, with D hard to call. The ends were cut back, 2 bases at V and 3 bases at J, with 6 bases in the middle. CDR1 SGHRS and CDR2 YFSETQ come from the germline V gene. The CDR3 extends over 14 amino acids. The CDR3 region is CASSFRFGANVLTF. CDR3 nucleotides: TGCGCCAGCAGCTTCAGGTTTGGGGCCAACGTCCTGACTTTC.

The rearrangement joins TRBV27 to TRBJ1-2, with D unresolved. The CDR3 is made up of 14 amino acids. The germline V gene has CDR1 MNHEY and CDR2 SMNVEV (reference sequence). V was clipped by 2 bases and J by 5 bases, with 12 bases between them. CDR3 sequence: CASSLNDLGYGYTF. Here the CDR3 DNA reads TGTGCCAGCAGTTTAAACGACCTCGGTTATGGCTACACCTTC.

In its sample, this clone was seen a few times. The chain carries TRBV5-6 and TRBJ1-6; D remains ambiguous. Trimming cost V 2 bases and J 2 bases, with 11 bases left between them. The germline V gene encodes CDR1 SGHDT and CDR2 YYEEEE. The CDR3 has 16 residues. The CDR3 DNA reads TGTGCCAGCAGCTTAACGCCGAGCACCTATAATTCACCCCTCCACTTT. This encodes CASSLTPSTYNSPLHF. The full variable domain, with the rest looked up from reference TRBV5-6 and TRBJ1-6, is DAGVTQSPTHLIKTRGQQVTLRCSPKSGHDTVSWYQQALGQGPQFIFQYYEEEERQRGNFPDRFSGHQFPNYSSELNVNALLLGDSALYLCASSLTPSTYNSPLHFGNGTRLTVT.

The chain recombines TRBV6-4 with TRBJ1-1; possible D gene TRBD1, 6 bases. Trimming removed 7 bases from V and 1 base from J, with 25 bases in between. Germline CDR1 is MRHNA and CDR2 is SNTAGT. This CDR3 is built from 18 residues. In nucleotides, the CDR3 is TGTGCCAGCATCCCTAGGGGGGGCCCCCTCCTGTCGAACACTGAAGCTTTCTTT. Its translation: CASIPRGGPLLSNTEAFF.

In DNA form, the CDR3 reads TGTGCCAGCAGGCGGGACAGGGGGGAAGCTAACTATGGCTACACCTTC. Amino acids: CASRRDRGEANYGYTF. The chain combines TRBV6-6 with TRBJ1-2; 11 nucleotides line up with TRBD1. The germline V gene has CDR1 MNHNY and CDR2 SVGAGI (reference sequence). The trim removed 6 bases at V and 0 bases at J, leaving 6 bases unmatched. The CDR3 consists of 16 residues.

The chain has TRBV7-8 and TRBJ2-7; tentative D call: TRBD2 (5 bases). With 5 bases removed from V and 4 bases from J, the gap between germline ends came to 9 bases. Germline CDR1 reads SGHVS; CDR2 reads FQNEAQ. This CDR3 has 12 amino acids. The CDR3 region is CASSLLAYEQYF. CDR3 DNA sequence: TGTGCCAGCAGCCTCCTAGCTTACGAGCAGTACTTC.

The gene calls are TRBV28 and TRBJ2-7; maybe TRBD2 (5 bases). CDR1 and CDR2 from the germline V gene are MDHEN and SYDVKM. CDR3 length: 16 residues. V dropped 5 bases and J dropped 0 bases, with 17 bases sitting between them. CDR3 DNA sequence: TGTGCCAGCAGTACCACCGGGCCGGGAAGCTCCTACGAGCAGTACTTC. Translation: CASSTTGPGSSYEQYF.

The chain couples TRBV29-1 to TRBJ2-1; 7 bases match TRBD2. CDR1 and CDR2 (germline): SQVTM, ANQGSEA. CDR3 length equals 15 residues. Losses at the gene ends were 5 bases for V and 0 bases for J; bases not matched to a gene: 7. The CDR3 loop reads CSVSGLESSYNEQFF. CDR3 DNA: TGCAGCGTTTCCGGACTAGAGAGCTCCTACAATGAGCAGTTCTTC.

In this sample, this clone turned up once. This chain links TRBV23-1 with TRBJ2-1; D unresolved. Being an ORF, TRBV23-1 has a function that is uncertain. Trimming stripped 10 bases from V and 5 bases from J, with 15 bases between. The CDR3 covers 13 residues. This CDR3 is CATTFRSNNEQFF. The CDR3 coding sequence is TGCGCCACCACCTTTAGGTCGAACAATGAGCAGTTCTTC.